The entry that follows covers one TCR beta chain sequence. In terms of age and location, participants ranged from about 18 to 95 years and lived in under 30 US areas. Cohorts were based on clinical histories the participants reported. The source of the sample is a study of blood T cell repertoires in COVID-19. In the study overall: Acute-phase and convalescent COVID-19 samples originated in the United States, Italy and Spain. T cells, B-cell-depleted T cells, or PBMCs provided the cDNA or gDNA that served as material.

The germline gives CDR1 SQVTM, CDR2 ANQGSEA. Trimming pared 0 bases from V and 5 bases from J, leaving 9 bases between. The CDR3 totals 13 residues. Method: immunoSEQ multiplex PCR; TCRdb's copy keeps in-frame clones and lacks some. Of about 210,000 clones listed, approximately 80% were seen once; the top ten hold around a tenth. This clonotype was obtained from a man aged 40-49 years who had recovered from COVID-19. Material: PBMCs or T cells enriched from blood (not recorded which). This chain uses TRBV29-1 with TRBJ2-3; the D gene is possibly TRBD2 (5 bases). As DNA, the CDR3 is TGCAGCGTTGAAGAAGGTCGGGGAGATACGCAGTATTTT. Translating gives CSVEEGRGDTQYF.